This T cell receptor beta chain was identified during a study of CD8+CD57+ T cells in acquired aplastic anemia. Study as a whole: Sorted CD4+ and CD8+ cells yielded 2.5 to 3.5 ug of DNA on average. Healthy donors yielded some 11 million CD4+ cell reads on average.

CDR3 and TCR beta VDJ profiling relied on a genomic DNA template. One entry per CDR3 protein, called by TCRdb with MiXCR from the reads. The sample shows about 220,000 distinct CDR3 sequences, 30% to 40% of them seen only once. Germline V gene data show CDR1 as DFQATT and CDR2 as SNEGSKA (reference sequence). The CDR3 spans 14 residues. With 1 base removed from V and 8 bases from J, the gap between germline ends came to 15 bases. For this clonotype: Its specificity is not known. A clone one base away is much larger, so this may be a read error.

Study-level findings and limits: Patients and controls shared 25 to 35 CD8+ CDR3 sequences, highly expressed in patients. The CD8+ Simpson's diversity of patients and controls was not significantly different.

The sequenced sample consisted of sorted CD4+, CD8+, or CD8+CD57+ T cells (not recorded which) from PBMCs. The receptor was isolated from a human donor in good health, serving as a control. The chain links TRBV20-1 to TRBJ2-1; D not resolved. The CDR3 DNA follows: TGCAGTGCTAGAGGTGTAGGTTCGACCGATGAGCAGTTCTTC. Translation: CSARGVGSTDEQFF.